This T cell receptor (beta chain) was captured in a study of response to subunit inactivated influenza vaccine. Points from the study as a whole: Authors suggested that a seasonal influenza vaccination recruits few new T cells each time.

Details on this clonotype: The antigen is not known.

V lost 4 bases and J lost 6; bases outside the gene matches: 14. Germline CDR1 and CDR2: SGDLS and YYNGEE. This CDR3 is 16 amino acids long. TCRdb re-called the RT-PCR reads with MiXCR, one entry per CDR3 protein. The table includes 500,000 or so distinct CDR3 sequences, approximately 15% detected once. The chain couples TRBV9 to TRBJ2-7; 9 bases agree with TRBD1. The TCR comes from a man between 50 and 75 years old who received an inactivated influenza vaccine. The starting material was CD4+ T cells sorted from PBMCs, obtained less than 30 months after vaccination. CDR3: CASSKNPGQGSSEQYF. DNA of the CDR3: TGTGCCAGCAGCAAAAATCCGGGACAGGGAAGCAGCGAGCAGTACTTC.